The 31 T cell receptor beta chains given below trace back to one sample, sequenced in a study of beta chain features in type 1 diabetes. What was sequenced were expressed TCRB transcripts, since all of the isolated RNA had been reverse transcribed. Generated by immunoSEQ multiplex PCR, the TCRdb table keeps only in-frame clones and is missing some. Here the sample spans 130,000 or so clones, roughly 10% being singletons. The sample taken for sequencing was central memory CD4+ T cells from blood. The receptors shown here come from a woman aged 35 to 49 in good health.

V and J are TRBV10-3 and TRBJ1-5; the D is unclear. Deletions cut 11 bases from V and 8 bases from J, with 25 bases between. Germline CDR1 reads ENHRY; CDR2 reads SYGVKD. The length of the CDR3 is 15 residues. The DNA of the CDR3 is TGTGCCTCAACCGGGGAAGGTTTTCGGACTAAGCCCCAGCATTTT. It encodes CASTGEGFRTKPQHF.

This clone has a handful of counts. The chain employs TRBV5-1 and TRBJ1-6; 8 positions agree with TRBD1. The CDR3 is made up of 15 amino acids. Trimming at V came to 2 bases and at J to 10 bases, leaving 8 bases not matched to a gene. Germline V lookup: CDR1 SGHRS, CDR2 YFSETQ. The CDR3 region is CASSFKPGQESPLHF. CDR3 bases: TGCGCCAGCAGCTTTAAACCGGGACAGGAATCACCCCTCCACTTT.

This clone has more than one count but fewer than ten. V gene TRBV27 combines with J gene TRBJ1-3; D perhaps matches TRBD1 (5 bases). CDR1 is MNHEY, CDR2 SMNVEV, per germline (reference sequence). The CDR3 covers 15 residues. The ends were cut back, 5 bases at V and 1 base at J, with 12 bases in the middle. The CDR3 sequence is CASSPDSISGNTIYF. The DNA for the CDR3 is TGTGCCAGCAGTCCCGACAGCATATCTGGAAACACCATATATTTT.

In this sample, this clone turned up a few times. The chain carries TRBV20-1 and TRBJ2-1; D gene uncertain. This CDR3 has 11 residues. Trimming stripped 4 bases from V and 2 bases from J, with 3 bases between. Germline V gene lookup returns CDR1 DFQATT and CDR2 SNEGSKA (reference sequence). This chain's CDR3 is CSAIAYNEQFF. Written as DNA, the CDR3 is TGCAGTGCTATAGCCTACAATGAGCAGTTCTTC.

This clone was recorded at least ten times. The V call is TRBV18, the J call TRBJ2-7, with D possibly matching TRBD2 (5 bases). V dropped 2 bases and J dropped 2 bases, with 10 bases sitting between them. CDR1 and CDR2 (germline): KGHSH, LQKENI. CDR3 length: 14 residues. This CDR3 reads CASSPGLQTYEQYF. The CDR3 DNA reads as TGTGCCAGCTCACCAGGACTGCAAACCTACGAGCAGTACTTC.

This clone has only a few counts. The chain links TRBV6-5 to TRBJ2-7, with 8 positions matching TRBD1. The CDR3 is 14 amino acids. The trim removed 6 bases at V and 6 bases at J, leaving 10 bases unmatched. Germline loops: CDR1 MNHEY, CDR2 SVGAGI. CDR3 nucleotide sequence: TGTGCCAGCAGCCGAGGACAGGGACTTGTCGAGCAGTACTTC. Protein: CASSRGQGLVEQYF.

This clone came up a few times. The gene calls are TRBV4-1 and TRBJ2-5, with D unclear. The length of the CDR3 is 14 residues. Germline CDR1 is MGHRA and CDR2 is YSYEKL. V lost 1 base to trimming and J lost 5 bases, with 11 bases between them. In DNA, the CDR3 is TGCGCCAGCAGCCAAGTCGTCCTAGTTGAGACCCAGTACTTC. It yields the protein CASSQVVLVETQYF.

The chain is built from TRBV6-6 and TRBJ1-2; 8 bases are a match to TRBD1. Germline CDR1 MNHNY, CDR2 SVGAGI (reference sequence). The V segment lost 4 bases and the J segment 7 bases; nucleotides outside the gene matches: 5. The CDR3 is 13 amino acids. The DNA of the CDR3 is TGTGCCAGCAGTTTCGGGACAGGTGGTGGCTACACCTTC. Amino acids: CASSFGTGGGYTF.

This clone has only a few counts. The rearrangement uses TRBV7-6 and TRBJ1-3; 8 bases map to TRBD1. Germline V lookup: CDR1 SGHVS, CDR2 FNYEAQ. The V gene end was trimmed by 5 bases and the J gene end by 2 bases; junction bases not matched to a gene: 5. The CDR3 covers 15 residues. The CDR3 sequence: CASSTPTGAGNTIYF. Here the CDR3 DNA reads TGTGCCAGCAGCACCCCGACAGGGGCTGGAAACACCATATATTTT.

This clone was seen a handful of times. The chain employs TRBV7-2 and TRBJ1-5; TRBD1 matches 7 bases. The CDR3 runs 15 residues. Germline loops: CDR1 SGHTA, CDR2 FQGNSA. J gave up 2 bases and V 5 bases, and 6 bases lay outside the gene matches. This CDR3 is CASSARTGGNQPQHF. CDR3 coding DNA: TGTGCCAGCAGCGCTCGGACAGGCGGCAATCAGCCCCAGCATTTT.

This clone was seen a handful of times. The genes are TRBV19 and TRBJ2-3; no definite D call. Per the germline V gene, CDR1 is LNHDA and CDR2 is SQIVND (reference sequence). The germline V and J ends were trimmed by 1 base and 8 bases, with 7 bases remaining between them. The CDR3 consists of 12 residues. In DNA, the CDR3 is TGTGCCAGTAGTATAGGTGTGAGTACGCAGTATTTT. It is translated as CASSIGVSTQYF.

This clone was recorded a few times. This sequence joins TRBV11-2 and TRBJ1-5; D may be TRBD1 (5 bases). Between the trimmed V and J ends, which lost 1 base and 4 bases, there was a span of 11 bases. Germline V gene lookup returns CDR1 SGHAT and CDR2 FQNNGV. The CDR3 loop spans 15 amino acids. The CDR3: CASSLADSFNQPQHF. The CDR3 DNA follows: TGTGCCAGCAGCTTAGCCGACAGCTTTAATCAGCCCCAGCATTTT.

The chain joins TRBV19 to TRBJ1-5; D is possibly TRBD1 (6 bases). Germline V gene sequence: CDR1 LNHDA, CDR2 SQIVND (reference sequence). This CDR3 has 15 amino acids. V was trimmed by 4 bases and J by 2 bases, leaving 12 bases between them. The CDR3 DNA sequence: TGTGCCAGTAGTAATGGGGACACCCGCAATCAGCCCCAGCATTTT. It is translated as CASSNGDTRNQPQHF.

This clone was observed a few times. The genes are TRBV18 and TRBJ2-7; 9 bases align to TRBD2. V dropped 5 bases and J dropped 0; count of bases not matched to a gene: 5. There are 15 residues in the CDR3. Germline V gives CDR1 KGHSH, CDR2 LQKENI. The CDR3 is CASSETSGSSYEQYF. CDR3 in DNA: TGTGCCAGCTCAGAGACTAGCGGTAGCTCCTACGAGCAGTACTTC.

This chain uses TRBV10-1 with TRBJ2-1, with D maybe TRBD1 (5 bases). CDR1 WNHNN and CDR2 SYGVQD come from the germline V gene (reference sequence). V dropped 4 bases and J dropped 3 bases, with 10 bases sitting between them. This CDR3 spans 14 amino acids. CDR3 residues: CASSAGHNYNEQFF. Here the CDR3 DNA reads TGCGCCAGCAGTGCTGGACATAACTACAATGAGCAGTTCTTC.

The chain uses TRBV23-1 and TRBJ2-3; 8 positions match TRBD1. TRBV23-1 is recorded as an ORF, its role being uncertain. The CDR3 contains 16 residues. Losses at the gene ends were 6 bases for V and 4 bases for J; bases not matched to a gene: 12. In DNA form, the CDR3 reads TGCGCCAGCAGCCATGACAGGGGCACGGTATCAGATACGCAGTATTTT. Translating gives CASSHDRGTVSDTQYF.

The V gene is TRBV15, the J gene TRBJ1-5; 9 positions match TRBD1. Trimming took 0 bases from V and 8 from J; bases not matched to a gene: 2. The CDR3 consists of 14 residues. Germline V gene sequence: CDR1 LNHNV, CDR2 YYDKDF (reference sequence). This CDR3 is CATSREGQGEPQHF. The CDR3 DNA sequence: TGTGCCACCAGCAGAGAGGGACAGGGAGAGCCCCAGCATTTT.

The rearrangement uses TRBV4-3 and TRBJ1-2; TRBD1 is a possible D gene (5 bases). Trimming removed 0 bases at V and 0 bases at J, with 5 bases between. CDR3 size: 14 residues. Germline values: CDR1 LGHNA, CDR2 YSLEER. The CDR3 here is CASSQETANYGYTF. The DNA for the CDR3 is TGCGCCAGCAGCCAAGAGACAGCTAACTATGGCTACACCTTC.

The rearrangement links TRBV7-2 to TRBJ2-3; TRBD1 is a possible D gene (5 bases). The CDR3 has 15 amino acids. Germline V CDR1 and CDR2: SGHTA, FQGNSA. Trimming took 1 base from V and 2 from J, leaving 10 bases between them. CDR3 DNA: TGTGCCAGCAGCTTAGGAACAGGATACACAGATACGCAGTATTTT. Amino acid sequence: CASSLGTGYTDTQYF. The complete variable domain, with remaining parts taken from reference TRBV7-2 and TRBJ2-3, reads GAGVSQSPSNKVTEKGKDVELRCDPISGHTALYWYRQSLGQGLEFLIYFQGNSAPDKSGLPSDRFSAERTGGSVSTLTIQRTQQEDSAVYLCASSLGTGYTDTQYFGPGTRLTVL.

This clone was recorded at least ten times. The chain carries TRBV5-6 and TRBJ1-6, with D possibly matching TRBD1 (5 bases). This CDR3 has 15 residues. V shed 4 bases and J shed 9 bases, with 17 bases lying between them. The germline gives CDR1 SGHDT, CDR2 YYEEEE. CDR3 in amino acids: CASSRTGRVGSPLHF. The CDR3 DNA reads TGTGCCAGCAGCCGCACAGGACGAGTGGGTTCACCCCTCCACTTT.

V gene TRBV27 combines with J gene TRBJ1-3; D is ambiguous. Germline V gene lookup returns CDR1 MNHEY and CDR2 SMNVEV (reference sequence). Trimming left V 4 bases short and J 4 bases short, with 11 bases between. The CDR3 is 14 residues long. The CDR3 loop is CASSSSHSGNTIYF. The CDR3 nucleotides read TGTGCCAGCAGTTCTTCACATTCCGGAAACACCATATATTTT.

The sample holds a few counts of this clone. This rearrangement joins TRBV5-1 to TRBJ2-1; TRBD2 is a possible D gene (5 bases). The V gene's germline CDR1 is SGHRS and CDR2 YFSETQ. This CDR3 has 14 amino acids. V was shortened by 0 bases and J by 8 bases, with 12 bases between the two germline ends. The CDR3 nucleotides read TGCGCCAGCAGCTTGGGTTTTGACGGGGATGAGCAGTTCTTC. Its translation: CASSLGFDGDEQFF.

This clone occurred a few times. The V and J genes are TRBV7-9 and TRBJ2-2, with D unresolved. The V gene's germline CDR1 is SEHNR and CDR2 FQNEAQ (reference sequence). The CDR3 length is 15 residues. The ends were cut back, 1 base at V and 6 bases at J, with 12 bases in the middle. The DNA of the CDR3 is TGTGCCAGCAGCTTAGTTAGCCGGTCTGCCGGGGAGCTGTTTTTT. Its protein product is CASSLVSRSAGELFF.

V and J are TRBV6-1 and TRBJ1-6, with 10 bases lining up with TRBD1. The CDR3 is 14 amino acids. Germline assignment: CDR1 MNHNS and CDR2 SASEGT. J was trimmed by 4 bases and V by 8 bases; bases with no gene match: 2. The CDR3 DNA sequence: TGTGCCAGCGGGACAGGGGATTATAATTCACCCCTCCACTTT. Protein sequence: CASGTGDYNSPLHF.

This clone was seen once. The chain links TRBV6-1 to TRBJ1-5, with D possibly being TRBD1 (6 bases). CDR3 size: 13 residues. V was trimmed by 6 bases and J by 5 bases, leaving 11 bases between them. Germline loops: CDR1 MNHNS, CDR2 SASEGT. For the CDR3, the DNA is TGTGCCAGCAGCGGGACATCCCATCAGCCCCAGCATTTT. It yields the protein CASSGTSHQPQHF.

This sequence joins TRBV7-8 and TRBJ1-3, with D unresolved. The CDR3 covers 17 residues. CDR1 and CDR2 from the germline V gene are SGHVS and FQNEAQ. Trimming stripped 0 bases from V and 0 bases from J, with 12 bases between. The CDR3 bases are TGTGCCAGCAGCTTAGCCCTGGGCACGTTCTCTGGAAACACCATATATTTT. The encoded protein is CASSLALGTFSGNTIYF.

The sample holds many counts of this clone. Written as DNA, the CDR3 is TGCGCCAGCCCCCGGGACAGAGGGGAAAACGGACAGTTCTTC. It translates to CASPRDRGENGQFF. The chain recombines TRBV23-1 with TRBJ2-1; 7 bases map to TRBD1. TRBV23-1 is an ORF; its function is uncertain. After removal of 8 bases from V and 13 bases from J, the junction contained 17 bases not matched to a gene. The CDR3 is made up of 14 amino acids.

This clone was observed a handful of times. V is TRBV14 and J is TRBJ2-1; 10 bases map to TRBD2. This CDR3 is built from 16 residues. V was pared by 3 bases and J by 4 bases, with 6 bases of the junction left unmatched. From germline, CDR1 is SGHDN and CDR2 FVKESK. CDR3 region: CASSHPAGGRYNEQFF. CDR3 nucleotides: TGTGCCAGCAGCCACCCAGCGGGGGGGCGATACAATGAGCAGTTCTTC.

This clone showed up just once. The V gene is TRBV5-1, the J gene TRBJ1-1; TRBD1 matches at 10 bases. This CDR3 spans 16 amino acids. Trimming at V came to 4 bases and at J to 4 bases, leaving 10 bases not matched to a gene. The germline V gene has CDR1 SGHRS and CDR2 YFSETQ. In DNA form, the CDR3 reads TGCGCCAGCAGCCCGGACAGGGGGGGGGCCTTCACTGAAGCTTTCTTT. Its protein is CASSPDRGGAFTEAFF.

V gene TRBV9 combines with J gene TRBJ2-1, with D possibly matching TRBD1 (5 bases). V dropped 0 bases and J dropped 0 bases, with 7 bases sitting between them. Looked up from germline, CDR1 is SGDLS and CDR2 is YYNGEE. The CDR3 runs to 15 residues. CDR3 protein: CASSVEGVSYNEQFF. The CDR3, as DNA: TGTGCCAGCAGCGTAGAAGGGGTCTCCTACAATGAGCAGTTCTTC.

The gene calls are TRBV2 and TRBJ2-3; possible D gene TRBD1, 6 bases. Germline lookup yields CDR1 SNHLY and CDR2 FYNNEI. The CDR3 is made up of 13 amino acids. Deletions cut 7 bases from V and 3 bases from J, with 11 bases between. The CDR3 is CASNLRGTDTQYF. As DNA, the CDR3 is TGTGCCAGCAATCTAAGGGGGACAGATACGCAGTATTTT. The whole variable domain, filled in from reference TRBV2 and TRBJ2-3, reads EPEVTQTPSHQVTQMGQEVILRCVPISNHLYFYWYRQILGQKVEFLVSFYNNEISEKSEIFDDQFSVERPDGSNFTLKIRSTKLEDSAMYFCASNLRGTDTQYFGPGTRLTVL.